The rows below give T cell receptor beta chains drawn from one sample of a study of patients and donors after allogeneic stem cell transplantation. TCRdb used MiXCR to reprocess the RT-PCR reads, holding one entry per CDR3 protein. The table lists a few hundred thousand distinct CDR3 sequences, around two fifths of them singletons. Sequenced: blood, either unsorted or a sorted T cell fraction (not recorded which). These TCRs come from a human donor who was either an allogeneic HSCT recipient or a stem cell or donor lymphocyte infusion donor (not recorded which). It is not recorded whose cells these are; they may come from a transplant donor. Each CDR3 is given with its conserved first and last residue. A D gene is named only where the DNA matches it firmly. Only some rows state a clone size, as once, few, many or a class for expanded clones.

CDR3	DNA	D	J	size	V
CASSLEGIEQFF	TGCGCCAGCAGCTTGGAGGGCATCGAACAGTTCTTC	-	TRBJ2-1	few	TRBV5-1
CASSSTGSGEKLFF	TGTGCCAGCTCATCGACAGGGTCGGGCGAAAAACTGTTTTTT	TRBD1	TRBJ1-4	few	TRBV18
CASSTTGHNTGELFF	TGCGCCAGCAGCACGACAGGGCACAACACCGGGGAGCTGTTTTTT	TRBD1	TRBJ2-2	-	TRBV5-1
CASSFPKRVQGGQETQYF	TGTGCCAGCAGTTTTCCTAAAAGGGTACAGGGAGGCCAAGAGACCCAGTACTTC	-	TRBJ2-5	-	TRBV28
CASSLAGGGQDNTEAFF	TGCGCCAGCAGCTTGGCCGGGGGCGGCCAGGACAACACTGAAGCTTTCTTT	-	TRBJ1-1	-	TRBV5-1
CASRPTGLNQPQHF	TGTGCCAGCAGACCGACAGGACTCAATCAGCCCCAGCATTTT	-	TRBJ1-5	-	TRBV28
CASSEYGQPQHF	TGTGCCAGCAGTGAATACGGGCAGCCCCAGCATTTT	-	TRBJ1-5	few	TRBV25-1
CASSPTGPLNEQFF	TGCGCCAGCAGCCCCACCGGGCCTCTCAATGAGCAGTTCTTC	-	TRBJ2-1	many	TRBV5-1
CASSTTGLKSTEAFF	TGTGCCAGCAGTACGACAGGTTTGAAGAGCACTGAAGCTTTCTTT	-	TRBJ1-1	few	TRBV28
CATSRDVGSYNSPLHF	TGTGCCACCAGCAGAGATGTAGGGTCCTATAATTCACCCCTCCACTTT	-	TRBJ1-6	many	TRBV15
CSARAPHLADLAKNIQYF	TGCAGTGCTAGGGCCCCACATCTAGCGGATCTAGCCAAAAACATTCAGTACTTC	TRBD2	TRBJ2-4	-	TRBV20-1
CASSSYRAADTQYF	TGTGCCAGCAGCTCTTACAGGGCCGCAGATACGCAGTATTTT	-	TRBJ2-3	-	TRBV7-2
CTSSGTGEAQPQHF	TGCACCAGCAGCGGGACAGGCGAGGCTCAGCCCCAGCATTTT	-	TRBJ1-5	-	TRBV1
CATSDFGQGNEQFF	TGTGCCACCAGTGATTTCGGACAGGGGAATGAGCAGTTCTTC	TRBD1	TRBJ2-1	-	TRBV24-1
CASSLRRLGAFF	TGTGCCAGCAGTTTACGAAGGTTGGGAGCTTTCTTT	-	TRBJ1-1	few	TRBV28
CAISEYKGSTGELFF	TGTGCCATCAGTGAATATAAAGGGTCCACCGGGGAGCTGTTTTTT	-	TRBJ2-2	-	TRBV10-3
CASRGQVAGELFF	TGTGCCAGCAGGGGACAGGTCGCCGGGGAGCTGTTTTTT	TRBD1	TRBJ2-2	few	TRBV25-1
CATSRGISMNTEAFF	TGTGCCACCAGCAGAGGAATCTCAATGAACACTGAAGCTTTCTTT	-	TRBJ1-1	once	TRBV15
CASSLAWTGEIKKETQYF	TGTGCCAGCAGCTTAGCGTGGACAGGGGAGATTAAAAAAGAGACCCAGTACTTC	TRBD1	TRBJ2-5	once	TRBV7-8
CSGRTGKKLFF	TGCAGTGGCAGGACAGGGAAAAAACTGTTTTTT	TRBD1	TRBJ1-4	-	TRBV20-1
CASSPIDSSNQPQHF	TGTGCCAGCAGTCCTATCGACAGTAGCAATCAGCCCCAGCATTTT	-	TRBJ1-5	few	TRBV27
CASSLRGQGSNGYTF	TGTGCCAGCAGTTTAAGGGGACAGGGCTCGAATGGCTACACCTTC	TRBD1	TRBJ1-2	few	TRBV12-3/TRBV12-4
CASRLSVDSPTEAFF	TGTGCCAGCAGGCTTTCCGTGGACAGTCCCACTGAAGCTTTCTTT	-	TRBJ1-1	-	TRBV13
CASSLAPRPNTEAFF	TGCGCCAGCAGCTTGGCCCCACGCCCGAACACTGAAGCTTTCTTT	-	TRBJ1-1	few	TRBV5-1
CASSPGRSTEAFF	TGTGCCAGCAGCCCGGGGCGCAGCACTGAAGCTTTCTTT	-	TRBJ1-1	-	TRBV7-3
CASSELNTGRGEFF	TGTGCCAGCAGTGAGCTGAATACTGGACGCGGGGAGTTCTTC	-	TRBJ2-1	-	TRBV6-1
CASSQETDPYYGYTF	TGCGCCAGCAGCCAAGAAACGGACCCATATTATGGCTACACCTTC	-	TRBJ1-2	-	TRBV4-3
CASSLSGRKNIQYF	TGTGCCAGCAGTTTATCGGGGAGGAAAAACATTCAGTACTTC	-	TRBJ2-4	-	TRBV27
CASSFRQGASSYNEQFF	TGTGCCAGCAGCTTTCGACAGGGGGCGAGCTCCTACAATGAGCAGTTCTTC	TRBD1	TRBJ2-1	-	TRBV7-2